A single sample is the source of the 22 T cell receptor beta chains below, sequenced in a study of regulatory T cells in long-lasting Graves disease. Time point reported: newly diagnosed GD, antithyroid drugs for less than 3 months. PBMC-extracted RNA yielded the TCR library. Arm-PCR with iRepertoire HTBI primers amplified the CDR3 regions for these TCR beta libraries. TCRdb re-called the multiplex PCR reads with MiXCR, one entry per CDR3 protein. The table includes around 420,000 distinct CDR3 sequences, about 16% detected once. Sequenced material: peripheral blood mononuclear cells (PBMCs), taken at new diagnosis, from a patient treated with antithyroid drugs. These receptors were obtained from a female donor with Graves disease.

V gene TRBV12-5 combines with J gene TRBJ2-7, with 9 bases aligning to TRBD1. The CDR3 length is 15 residues. Germline-derived CDR1 and CDR2 are LGHNT and FRNRAP. The junction had 10 bases not matched to a gene; V was cut back by 6 bases and J by 4 bases. The CDR3 DNA sequence: TGTGCTAGTGGCCCCGGGACAGGGTCCACTTACGAGCAGTACTTC. Amino acids: CASGPGTGSTYEQYF.

This clonotype was found many times. CDR3: CATEDRPQETQYF. In DNA form, the CDR3 reads TGTGCCACCGAAGACAGACCCCAAGAGACCCAGTACTTC. The chain links TRBV10-3 to TRBJ2-5, with D possibly TRBD1 on 5 matching bases. Trimming stripped 10 bases from V and 1 base from J, with 13 bases between. The CDR3 sequence is 13 residues long. Germline V gene data show CDR1 as ENHRY and CDR2 as SYGVKD.

This clonotype was counted at least ten times. V gene TRBV20-1 combines with J gene TRBJ2-4; TRBD1 matches 7 bases. The junction had 9 bases not matched to a gene; V was cut back by 0 bases and J by 4 bases. Per the germline V gene, CDR1 is DFQATT and CDR2 is SNEGSKA (reference sequence). The CDR3 runs 16 residues. In DNA, the CDR3 is TGCAGTGCTAGAGATCTCGAGACAGGGAGTAAAAACATTCAGTACTTC. Translated, it gives CSARDLETGSKNIQYF.

This clonotype was seen repeatedly, ten times or more. It is unclear where the CDR3 begins or ends on the DNA, so no DNA is shown, and the CDR3 is as TCRdb lists it. This chain links TRBV28 with TRBJ2-7; the D call of TRBD1 is as the table states it, not checked on the DNA. The CDR3 has 15 residues if both end residues are counted. Per germline, CDR1 MDHEN and CDR2 SYDVKM. The CDR3 sequence: CASSFFGQVSYEQYF.

This chain connects TRBV24-1 to TRBJ2-3, with D hard to call. The CDR3 spans 17 residues. The V gene's germline CDR1 is KGHDR and CDR2 SFDVKD. Trimming removed 7 bases from V and 2 bases from J, with 21 bases in between. The CDR3 loop reads CATSPRGGVPDTDTQYF. The CDR3 bases are TGTGCCACCAGCCCTAGAGGCGGAGTACCTGACACAGATACGCAGTATTTT.

The sample holds many counts of this clonotype. The chain links TRBV4-1 to TRBJ2-5; D not certain. Per the germline V gene, CDR1 is MGHRA and CDR2 is YSYEKL. The V end was cut by 0 bases, the J end by 7 bases, with 12 bases between. The CDR3 length is 14 residues. The CDR3 reads CASSQDDGSWTQYF. The CDR3 DNA reads as TGCGCCAGCAGCCAAGATGACGGTTCCTGGACCCAGTACTTC.

On this clonotype itself: A much larger clone is a single base away; this may be a read error. The chain uses TRBV3-1 and TRBJ2-3; the match to TRBD2 covers 10 bases. Germline values: CDR1 LGHDT, CDR2 YNNKEL (reference sequence). This CDR3 is 16 amino acids long. The CDR3 sequence: CVSSVGLAAEADTQYF. As DNA, the CDR3 is TGTGTCAGCAGTGTCGGACTAGCGGCCGAGGCAGATACGCAGTATTTT.

This clonotype was seen many times. The chain employs TRBV28 and TRBJ2-5; TRBD2 agrees at 9 bases. This CDR3 contains 16 residues. V lost 6 bases, J lost 4 bases, and 12 bases stayed unmatched. Germline V gene lookup returns CDR1 MDHEN and CDR2 SYDVKM. CDR3 protein: CASSPPGREGVETQYF. CDR3 DNA sequence: TGTGCCAGCAGCCCCCCGGGGCGGGAGGGCGTAGAGACCCAGTACTTC.

This clonotype was observed a few times. Since a much larger clone is just one base distant, this may be a read error. The conserved phenylalanine or tryptophan normally closing the CDR3 is absent here, so this likely arose from a read error. J is TRBJ2-1 and V is TRBV10-3; the D is unclear. The V gene lost 6 bases and the J gene lost 7 bases, with 16 bases spanning the gap. Germline assignment: CDR1 ENHRY and CDR2 SYGVKD. The CDR3 length is 14 residues. CDR3: CAISLNRAANEQFL. The CDR3 DNA reads TGTGCCATCAGCCTAAATCGGGCGGCGAATGAGCAGTTCCTC.

This clonotype was recorded at least ten times. The chain employs TRBV7-8 and TRBJ2-1; 15 bases are a match to TRBD2. With 4 bases clipped from V and 7 bases from J, the junction kept 8 bases outside the gene matches. Germline V gene lookup returns CDR1 SGHVS and CDR2 FQNEAQ. CDR3 length: 17 residues. Here the CDR3 reads CASSSLGLAGGGNEQFF. The CDR3 DNA follows: TGTGCCAGCAGCTCTTTGGGACTAGCGGGAGGTGGGAATGAGCAGTTCTTC.

The V and J genes are TRBV4-1 and TRBJ1-5; D is unclear. Germline V gives CDR1 MGHRA, CDR2 YSYEKL. Trimming cost V 0 bases and J 11 bases, with 14 bases left between them. This CDR3 has 14 residues. CDR3 sequence: CASSQDNGGWSQHF. CDR3 nucleotide sequence: TGCGCCAGCAGCCAAGATAATGGTGGGTGGTCCCAGCATTTT.

This clonotype appeared many times. The V and J genes are TRBV24-1 and TRBJ1-1; no reliable D call. Germline CDR1 reads KGHDR; CDR2 reads SFDVKD. This CDR3 region has 12 residues. The V gene lost 1 base and the J gene lost 11 bases, with 10 bases spanning the gap. The CDR3 DNA reads as TGTGCCACCAGTGATTTCGGTCGTCAGGCTTTCTTT. Translation: CATSDFGRQAFF.

The V call is TRBV2, the J call TRBJ2-2; D assignment may be TRBD1 or TRBD2 (6 bases each). CDR3 size: 15 residues. Germline CDR1 SNHLY, CDR2 FYNNEI. Trimming left V 6 bases short and J 0 bases short, with 11 bases between. DNA for the CDR3: TGTGCCAGCAGAGGGGGGCCCACGAACACCGGGGAGCTGTTTTTT. Translating it yields CASRGGPTNTGELFF. The whole variable domain, remainder taken from reference TRBV2 and TRBJ2-2, is EPEVTQTPSHQVTQMGQEVILRCVPISNHLYFYWYRQILGQKVEFLVSFYNNEISEKSEIFDDQFSVERPDGSNFTLKIRSTKLEDSAMYFCASRGGPTNTGELFFGEGSRLTVL.

The sample holds a few counts of this clonotype. A single base separates this from a much larger clone, so it may be a read error. This chain uses TRBV28 with TRBJ2-3; D might be TRBD1 (6 bases). The end of the DNA is better explained by TRBJ2-5, so the J call may be wrong. There are 18 residues in the CDR3. From germline, CDR1 is MDHEN and CDR2 SYDVKM. Here the CDR3 reads CASSSSNADRWGMETQYF. CDR3 nucleotide sequence: TGTGCCAGCAGTTCCTCGAACGCCGACAGGTGGGGGATGGAGACCCAGTACTTC.

This clonotype was observed a few times. In DNA, the CDR3 is TGCGCCAGCAGCCAGAACAGGGTAACGAACACTGAAGCTTTCTTT. This gives the protein CASSQNRVTNTEAFF. The rearrangement uses TRBV4-1 and TRBJ1-1; D is perhaps TRBD1 (6 bases). The CDR3 has 15 amino acids. CDR1 and CDR2 (germline): MGHRA, YSYEKL. Trimming stripped 3 bases from V and 1 base from J, with 12 bases between.

This clonotype was detected ten times or more. This chain uses TRBV6-2 or TRBV6-3 with TRBJ1-5; 7 bases are shared with TRBD1. The V segment lost 5 bases and the J segment 5 bases; nucleotides outside the gene matches: 21. The CDR3 has 19 amino acids. Germline V gene data show CDR1 as MNHEY and CDR2 as SVGEGT. CDR3 sequence (DNA): TGTGCCAGCAGTGAATATCGAGGTAGGAGGAGTCAGGGGGATCAGCCCCAGCATTTT. This gives the protein CASSEYRGRRSQGDQPQHF.

This clonotype occurred many times. The chain recombines TRBV12-3 or TRBV12-4 with TRBJ2-5; TRBD2 agrees at 7 bases. Trimming removed 4 bases from V and 5 bases from J; junction bases left unmatched: 10. The CDR3 consists of 15 residues. CDR3 region: CASSSRLASWETQYF. The DNA for the CDR3 is TGTGCCAGCAGTTCCAGACTAGCCAGCTGGGAGACCCAGTACTTC.

This clonotype was recorded at least ten times. The V gene is TRBV19, the J gene TRBJ1-6, with D hard to call. The CDR3 is 12 amino acids. V shed 7 bases and J shed 7 bases, with 8 bases lying between them. From germline, CDR1 is LNHDA and CDR2 SQIVND (reference sequence). The CDR3 DNA sequence: TGTGCCAGTAACACACAGAATTCACCCCTCCACTTT. Protein sequence: CASNTQNSPLHF.

This clonotype was seen at least ten times. V gene TRBV9 combines with J gene TRBJ1-1; D might be TRBD1 (5 bases). Germline CDR1 SGDLS, CDR2 YYNGEE. CDR3 size: 14 residues. The V gene lost 4 bases and the J gene lost 6 bases, with 16 bases spanning the gap. CDR3 loop: CASSPEGRGSEAFF. CDR3 nucleotide sequence: TGTGCCAGCAGCCCCGAGGGTCGGGGCTCTGAAGCTTTCTTT. Full variable domain (outside the CDR3, taken from reference TRBV9 and TRBJ1-1): DSGVTQTPKHLITATGQRVTLRCSPRSGDLSVYWYQQSLDQGLQFLIQYYNGEERAKGNILERFSAQQFPDLHSELNLSSLELGDSALYFCASSPEGRGSEAFFGQGTRLTVV.

Ten or more counts support this clonotype. Its ends do not fully match the called genes, so a read error is possible. The chain uses TRBV7-2 and TRBJ1-1; the D is unclear. CDR3 length equals 14 residues. Germline lookup yields CDR1 SGHTA and CDR2 FQGNSA. The CDR3 coding sequence is TGTGCCAGCACCTTAGGGCAGGTCCGTACTGAAGCTTTCTTT. It translates to CASTLGQVRTEAFF.

This clonotype occurred many times. This chain links TRBV13 with TRBJ1-1, with no clear D. This CDR3 spans 12 amino acids. Trimming took off 5 bases at V and 8 bases at J, with 12 bases between the two ends. Germline lookup yields CDR1 PRHDT and CDR2 FYEKMQ (reference sequence). CDR3 bases: TGTGCCAGCAGCCCCAGATCAGTGGAAGCTTTCTTT. Translating gives CASSPRSVEAFF.

Ten or more counts support this clonotype. V usage is TRBV3-1 and J usage is TRBJ2-1, with D perhaps matching TRBD2 (5 bases). Germline V lookup: CDR1 LGHDT, CDR2 YNNKEL (reference sequence). Trimming took off 1 base at V and 3 bases at J, with 10 bases between the two ends. The CDR3 spans 15 residues. The DNA for the CDR3 is TGTGCCAGCAGCCAAGGGATTCGGGGCTACAATGAGCAGTTCTTC. This sequence encodes CASSQGIRGYNEQFF.